This is a list of T cell receptor beta chains from one sample in a study of blood T cell repertoires in COVID-19. TCRdb keeps only in-frame clones here, not all; method: immunoSEQ multiplex PCR. The sample records under 450,000 clones, over 75% being singletons. Specimen: PBMCs or T cells enriched from blood (not recorded which). All receptors come from a man aged 25 to 40 who had recovered from COVID-19. The CDR3 runs from the conserved cysteine through the conserved F or W. The D gene is left open where the match is weak. Size values are once, few and many counts, or a class for expanded clones, and some rows have none.

clone size | J gene | D gene | V gene | CDR3 protein | CDR3 DNA
. | TRBJ1-2 | TRBD1 | TRBV6-5 | CASSPGDRGSGYTF | TGTGCCAGCAGCCCGGGAGACAGGGGGAGCGGCTACACCTTC
. | TRBJ1-3 | . | TRBV10-1 | CASSDARAGNTIYF | TGCGCCAGCAGTGATGCCAGGGCTGGAAACACCATATATTTT
. | TRBJ1-1 | . | TRBV3-1/TRBV3-2 | CASSLQGVNTEAFF | TGTGCCAGCAGCCTTCAGGGCGTGAACACTGAAGCTTTCTTT
. | TRBJ2-3 | . | TRBV4-1 | CASSQGYEATQYF | TGCGCCAGCAGCCAAGGTTACGAAGCGACGCAGTATTTT
. | TRBJ1-5 | . | TRBV19 | CASSLPGGPLQHF | TGTGCCAGTAGTCTACCTGGGGGCCCGCTCCAGCATTTT
. | TRBJ1-2 | . | TRBV20-1 | CSASFRGNYGYTF | TGCAGTGCTAGTTTTAGAGGGAACTATGGCTACACCTTC
once | TRBJ1-2 | . | TRBV29-1 | CSARLYYGYTF | TGCAGCGCACGACTCTACTATGGCTACACCTTC
. | TRBJ1-5 | TRBD1 | TRBV14 | CASSQSGGGQPQHF | TGTGCCAGCAGCCAATCAGGGGGTGGCCAGCCCCAGCATTTT
. | TRBJ1-3 | . | TRBV27 | CAPQAGGNTIYF | TGTGCCCCCCAAGCGGGCGGAAACACCATATATTTT
. | TRBJ1-1 | . | TRBV7-2 | CASSLGTVNTEAFF | TGTGCCAGCAGCTTAGGGACAGTGAACACTGAAGCTTTCTTT
once | TRBJ2-7 | . | TRBV5-5 | CASSLAGGSYEQYF | TGTGCCAGCAGCTTGGCCGGCGGCTCCTACGAGCAGTACTTC
. | TRBJ1-6 | . | TRBV19 | CASSINTGSPLHF | TGTGCCAGTAGTATAAATACGGGTTCACCCCTCCACTTT
. | TRBJ1-2 | . | TRBV9 | CASSATGLQNAGGYTF | TGTGCCAGCAGCGCGACGGGACTCCAAAATGCCGGTGGCTACACCTTC
. | TRBJ2-7 | TRBD2 | TRBV7-8 | CASSPTWASGTYEQYF | TGTGCCAGCAGCCCCACCTGGGCTAGCGGCACCTACGAGCAGTACTTC
. | TRBJ2-7 | TRBD1 | TRBV3-1/TRBV3-2 | CASGTGYHEQYF | TGTGCCAGCGGGACAGGGTACCACGAGCAGTACTTC
. | TRBJ2-5 | . | TRBV7-2 | CASSPRGGRQETQYF | TGTGCCAGCAGCCCCCGCGGGGGCCGGCAAGAGACCCAGTACTTC
once | TRBJ2-1 | . | TRBV6-4 | CASSGQGDEQFF | TGTGCCAGCAGTGGGCAGGGCGATGAGCAGTTCTTC
. | TRBJ1-6 | . | TRBV19 | CASGGGGRNSPLHF | TGTGCCAGTGGTGGGGGAGGCAGAAATTCACCCCTCCACTTT
. | TRBJ1-4 | TRBD1 | TRBV6-1 | CASSEYPGGSTNEKLFF | TGTGCCAGCAGTGAATACCCAGGGGGGTCAACTAATGAAAAACTGTTTTTT
once | TRBJ1-3 | . | TRBV4-3 | CASSQSHSGNTIYF | TGCGCCAGCAGCCAGAGTCACTCTGGAAACACCATATATTTT
few | TRBJ2-2 | TRBD1 | TRBV4-1 | CASSPRQGTGELFF | TGCGCCAGCAGCCCACGACAGGGCACCGGGGAGCTGTTTTTT